This is a list of T cell receptor beta chains from one sample in a study of blood T cell repertoires in COVID-19. Clones were sequenced by immunoSEQ multiplex PCR, and TCRdb holds only the in-frame ones, with some missing. This sample has some 240,000 clones, with over 75% found just once. The sequenced sample was peripheral blood. The receptor source for this set is a woman in her 70s with COVID-19, enrolled during active disease. The CDR3 runs from the conserved cysteine through the conserved F or W. The D gene is left open where the match is weak. Size values are once, few and many counts, or a class for expanded clones, and some rows have none.

J: TRBJ1-2; size: -; D: -; V: TRBV30; DNA: TGTGCCTGGAGTTCCAGTCCGGGGAGCTATGGCTACACCTTC; CDR3: CAWSSSPGSYGYTF
J: TRBJ1-1; size: -; D: -; V: TRBV11-2; DNA: TGTGCCAGCAGCTTACGGGGAACCATGAACACTGAAGCTTTCTTT; CDR3: CASSLRGTMNTEAFF
J: TRBJ1-2; size: -; D: -; V: TRBV2; DNA: TGTGCCAGCAGCAGCCACAGCTATGGCTACACCTTC; CDR3: CASSSHSYGYTF
J: TRBJ2-5; size: -; D: -; V: TRBV9; DNA: TGTGCCAGCGGGACTTCTCAAGAGACCCAGTACTTC; CDR3: CASGTSQETQYF
J: TRBJ2-7; size: -; D: -; V: TRBV28; DNA: TGTGCCAGCAGTCTTGTAACACCCTACGAGCAGTACTTC; CDR3: CASSLVTPYEQYF
J: TRBJ1-5; size: -; D: TRBD1; V: TRBV30; DNA: TGTGCCTGGAGTGTAAATTTCGGCAGGGGGGGCAATCAGCCCCAGCATTTT; CDR3: CAWSVNFGRGGNQPQHF
J: TRBJ1-1; size: -; D: -; V: TRBV12-3/TRBV12-4; DNA: TGTGCCAGCAGTTTAGGGGGGGGCACTGAAGCTTTCTTT; CDR3: CASSLGGGTEAFF
J: TRBJ1-2; size: once; D: TRBD1; V: TRBV7-2; DNA: TGTGCCAGCAGCTTAGGGACAGGGTACTATGGCTACACCTTC; CDR3: CASSLGTGYYGYTF
J: TRBJ2-7; size: -; D: -; V: TRBV5-1; DNA: TGCGCCAGCAGTTCACGAGGGCCGTTTGCAGAGGAGCAGTACTTC; CDR3: CASSSRGPFAEEQYF
J: TRBJ1-2; size: -; D: -; V: TRBV7-9; DNA: TGTGCCAGCAGCTTAACCGACAGAAACTATGGCTACACCTTC; CDR3: CASSLTDRNYGYTF
J: TRBJ2-5; size: -; D: TRBD1; V: TRBV27; DNA: TGTGCCAGCAGGGGTGACAGGGCGTTCGGAGAGACCCAGTACTTC; CDR3: CASRGDRAFGETQYF
J: TRBJ2-7; size: -; D: -; V: TRBV7-9; DNA: TGTGCCAGCAGCTTAACGGTGCGGGTTTACGAGCAGTACTTC; CDR3: CASSLTVRVYEQYF
J: TRBJ2-1; size: -; D: TRBD2; V: TRBV5-1; DNA: TGCGCCAGCAGCTTGTGGCTAGCGGGAGTAAATGAGCAGTTCTTC; CDR3: CASSLWLAGVNEQFF
J: TRBJ2-1; size: -; D: TRBD2; V: TRBV12-3/TRBV12-4; DNA: TGTGCCAGCAGTTTCGGGGGGGACAATGAGCAGTTCTTC; CDR3: CASSFGGDNEQFF
J: TRBJ1-6; size: few; D: -; V: TRBV14; DNA: TGTGCCAGCAGGTTGGCCGGGATCAATTCACCCCTCCACTTT; CDR3: CASRLAGINSPLHF
J: TRBJ2-3; size: -; D: TRBD2; V: TRBV29-1; DNA: TGCAGCGTTGCCGGCGGGAGCGATCCCCAACTAGAGAGGCAGTATTTT; CDR3: CSVAGGSDPQLERQYF
J: TRBJ1-1; size: -; D: TRBD1; V: TRBV9; DNA: TGTGCCAGCAGCAAGCTGTCAGGGGGCACTGAAGCTTTCTTT; CDR3: CASSKLSGGTEAFF
J: TRBJ2-3; size: -; D: -; V: TRBV7-2; DNA: TGTGCCAGCAGCTTTAGAGGAGGGAATACGCAGTATTTT; CDR3: CASSFRGGNTQYF
J: TRBJ2-7; size: -; D: -; V: TRBV3-1/TRBV3-2; DNA: TGTGCCAGCAGCCCGGACAACTCCTACGAGCAGTACTTC; CDR3: CASSPDNSYEQYF
J: TRBJ1-1; size: -; D: TRBD1; V: TRBV28; DNA: TGTGCCAGCAGTTTATTCGACAGGGGCACTGAAGCTTTCTTT; CDR3: CASSLFDRGTEAFF
J: TRBJ2-1; size: -; D: TRBD1; V: TRBV9; DNA: TGTGCCAGCAGCGTATCCATACAGGGGGACTCCTACAATGAGCAGTTCTTC; CDR3: CASSVSIQGDSYNEQFF
J: TRBJ1-5; size: -; D: -; V: TRBV10-3; DNA: TGTGCCATCAGTGAGTCGACGCAGGGACAGCCCCAGCATTTT; CDR3: CAISESTQGQPQHF
J: TRBJ1-5; size: -; D: -; V: TRBV7-8; DNA: TGTGCCAGCAGCCCGTATGATCAGCCCCAGCATTTT; CDR3: CASSPYDQPQHF
J: TRBJ1-2; size: once; D: -; V: TRBV12-5; DNA: TGTGCTAGTGGGCCGACAGGAGCAGCTTCTGGCTACACCTTC; CDR3: CASGPTGAASGYTF
J: TRBJ1-1; size: -; D: -; V: TRBV20-1; DNA: TGCAGTGCTAGTGAACGGACTGAAGCTTTCTTT; CDR3: CSASERTEAFF
J: TRBJ2-6; size: -; D: -; V: TRBV29-1; DNA: TGCAGCGTTGAAGACCGAGGCTCTGGGGCCAACGTCCTGACTTTC; CDR3: CSVEDRGSGANVLTF
J: TRBJ1-5; size: -; D: -; V: TRBV5-1; DNA: TGCGCCAGCAGCTTGGCTGGGCTTGGCAATCAGCCCCAGCATTTT; CDR3: CASSLAGLGNQPQHF
J: TRBJ2-3; size: -; D: TRBD1; V: TRBV5-4; DNA: TGTGCCAGCAGCTGGCAGGGGGCATCAGATACGCAGTATTTT; CDR3: CASSWQGASDTQYF
J: TRBJ2-3; size: -; D: TRBD2; V: TRBV20-1; DNA: TGCAGTGCTAGGCTAGCGGAGTATTTT; CDR3: CSARLAEYF
J: TRBJ1-5; size: -; D: -; V: TRBV15; DNA: TGTGCCACCGGACTGGGGAACAATCAGCCCCAGCATTTT; CDR3: CATGLGNNQPQHF
J: TRBJ1-5; size: -; D: -; V: TRBV27; DNA: TGTGCCAGCACTCTCCTCGCAGGGGATAGCAATCAGCCCCAGCATTTT; CDR3: CASTLLAGDSNQPQHF
J: TRBJ1-1; size: few; D: TRBD1; V: TRBV4-1; DNA: TGCGCCAGCAGCCATTGGGGGACAGGGGCACCTACTGAAGCTTTCTTT; CDR3: CASSHWGTGAPTEAFF
J: TRBJ1-2; size: -; D: TRBD1; V: TRBV3-1/TRBV3-2; DNA: TGTGCCAGCAGCCAAGATCGGGACAGTCATAGCTACACCTTC; CDR3: CASSQDRDSHSYTF
J: TRBJ2-3; size: -; D: -; V: TRBV6-5; DNA: TGTGCCGTACTTAAACAGGGATGTTACACAGATACGCAGTATTTT; CDR3: CAVLKQGCYTDTQYF
J: TRBJ2-7; size: -; D: TRBD1; V: TRBV10-1; DNA: TGCGCCAGCAGTGTCCGGGACAGACCGTACGAGCAGTACTTC; CDR3: CASSVRDRPYEQYF
J: TRBJ2-1; size: -; D: TRBD2; V: TRBV3-1/TRBV3-2; DNA: TGTGCCAGCAGCCTTGTACTAGCGGGTTACAATGAGCAGTTCTTC; CDR3: CASSLVLAGYNEQFF
J: TRBJ1-1; size: once; D: TRBD1; V: TRBV29-1; DNA: TGCAGCGTCCGAACAGGGGGCCCCACTGAAGCTTTCTTT; CDR3: CSVRTGGPTEAFF